The 27 T cell receptor beta chains given below trace back to one sample, sequenced in a study of glioma-infiltrating T cells. Amplification of TCR alpha and beta CDR3 regions from RNA used iRepertoire nested multiplex PCR. TCRdb ran MiXCR on the multiplex PCR reads and lists one entry per CDR3 protein. The sample consists of tens of thousands of distinct CDR3 sequences, roughly 23% of them appearing once. The material sequenced was glioma tissue, nonneoplastic brain tissue, or PBMCs (not recorded which). These TCRs come from a human donor with low-grade glioma or glioblastoma, undergoing nonglioma brain surgery, or in good health (not recorded which).

This clonotype came up once. The chain carries TRBV12-3 or TRBV12-4 and TRBJ1-3, with D perhaps matching TRBD1 (6 bases). The CDR3 is 14 residues long. The germline V and J ends were trimmed by 5 bases and 6 bases, with 14 bases remaining between them. The CDR3 loop is CASSRWGAVNTIYF. The CDR3 region has the DNA TGTGCCAGCAGTCGGTGGGGGGCTGTAAACACCATATATTTT.

This clonotype was counted ten times or more. The chain couples TRBV15 to TRBJ1-2, with D possibly TRBD1 on 5 matching bases. V lost 3 bases and J lost 3, with 20 bases in between. In germline, CDR1 is LNHNV, CDR2 YYDKDF (reference sequence). This CDR3 is 17 amino acids long. Here the CDR3 reads CATSRAWGAPGDYGYTF. The CDR3 coding sequence is TGTGCCACCAGCAGGGCTTGGGGAGCACCGGGGGACTATGGCTACACCTTC.

A word on this clonotype: A read error may be the cause here, since a much bigger clone is one base away. V is TRBV7-2 and J is TRBJ2-3, with D uncertain. The germline CDR1 and CDR2 sequences are SGHTA and FQGNSA. CDR3 size: 16 residues. CDR3 sequence: CASSFRIPQGADTHYF. The CDR3 region has the DNA TGTGCCAGCAGCTTTAGAATCCCCCAAGGCGCAGATACGCATTATTTT.

The table lists this clonotype with many counts. This chain connects TRBV25-1 to TRBJ1-5, with unresolved D. Trimming removed 6 bases at V and 1 base at J, with 10 bases between. This CDR3 comprises 14 residues. From germline, CDR1 is MGHDK and CDR2 SYGVNS. CDR3 coding DNA: TGTGCCAGCAGCCAAGGAGGGAGCAATCAGCCCCAGCATTTT. Its translation: CASSQGGSNQPQHF.

There are many counts of this clonotype. This chain connects TRBV18 to TRBJ1-1, with unresolved D. This CDR3 spans 13 amino acids. From germline, CDR1 is KGHSH and CDR2 LQKENI. V gave up 6 bases and J gave up 6 bases, with 14 bases separating them. CDR3 region: CASSQREDAEAFF. The CDR3 bases are TGTGCCAGCTCGCAACGGGAGGACGCTGAAGCTTTCTTT.

This clonotype showed up many times. This rearrangement joins TRBV3-1 to TRBJ1-2, with D perhaps TRBD1 (5 bases). The V end was cut by 0 bases, the J end by 7 bases, with 15 bases between. The CDR3 is 15 amino acids. Germline CDR1 is LGHDT and CDR2 is YNNKEL (reference sequence). CDR3 DNA sequence: TGTGCCAGCAGCCAAGACCCCCGATTCAGGGCTGGCTACACCTTC. Residues: CASSQDPRFRAGYTF.

In its sample, this clonotype was seen many times. The chain joins TRBV6-1 to TRBJ2-1; TRBD2 matches at 9 bases. Germline V gene lookup returns CDR1 MNHNS and CDR2 SASEGT. The CDR3 is 17 amino acids. Losses at the gene ends were 7 bases for V and 0 bases for J; bases not matched to a gene: 10. CDR3 protein: CASTTRRGGSSYNEQFF. The CDR3 region has the DNA TGTGCCAGCACCACGAGGCGGGGGGGGAGCTCCTACAATGAGCAGTTCTTC.

Ten or more counts support this clonotype. J is TRBJ1-5 and V is TRBV19; 8 nucleotides match TRBD1. Germline CDR1 reads LNHDA; CDR2 reads SQIVND (reference sequence). The V and J ends lost 5 bases and 3 bases, in that order; junction bases with no gene match: 3. The CDR3 covers 14 residues. The CDR3 region is CASSWGQVNQPQHF. The CDR3 DNA reads as TGTGCCAGTAGTTGGGGACAGGTCAATCAGCCCCAGCATTTT.

In this sample, this clonotype turned up many times. This rearrangement joins TRBV7-9 to TRBJ1-1, with 9 bases lining up with TRBD1. The CDR3 sequence is 15 residues long. J gave up 5 bases and V 4 bases, and 8 bases lay outside the gene matches. Germline-derived CDR1 and CDR2 are SEHNR and FQNEAQ (reference sequence). Here the CDR3 reads CASSSPQGALTEAFF. The CDR3 DNA sequence: TGTGCCAGCAGCTCACCACAGGGGGCGCTAACTGAAGCTTTCTTT.

A word on this clonotype: This is likely a read error, given that the CDR3 carries no conserved phenylalanine or tryptophan at its end. The chain couples TRBV2 to TRBJ1-2, with 8 positions matching TRBD1. The germline V gene has CDR1 SNHLY and CDR2 FYNNEI. V lost 5 bases to trimming and J lost 2 bases; unmatched junction nucleotides: 4. This CDR3 comprises 14 residues. CDR3 residues: CASSPQGANYGYTL. The CDR3 DNA is TGTGCCAGCAGTCCGCAGGGGGCCAACTATGGCTACACCCTC.

This clonotype was seen repeatedly, ten times or more. The chain has TRBV19 and TRBJ1-2; 8 bases match TRBD1. The CDR3 consists of 15 residues. Trimming removed 4 bases from V and 5 bases from J; junction bases left unmatched: 9. Germline CDR1 and CDR2: LNHDA and SQIVND (reference sequence). The CDR3 nucleotides are TGTGCCAGTAGTAAACCAGGGGGCCCTCGGTATGGCTACACCTTC. Its translation: CASSKPGGPRYGYTF.

The table lists this clonotype with many counts. The chain joins TRBV27 to TRBJ2-3; 7 bases align to TRBD1. The V segment lost 3 bases and the J segment 2 bases; nucleotides outside the gene matches: 11. The CDR3 contains 17 residues. The germline gives CDR1 MNHEY, CDR2 SMNVEV (reference sequence). CDR3 loop: CASSLTPGQFYTDTQYF. The DNA of the CDR3 is TGTGCCAGCAGTTTGACACCGGGACAGTTTTACACAGATACGCAGTATTTT.

This clonotype was counted ten times or more. The V call is TRBV18, the J call TRBJ1-1, with D perhaps TRBD1 (5 bases). Per the germline V gene, CDR1 is KGHSH and CDR2 is LQKENI. There are 15 residues in the CDR3. Trimming pared 9 bases from V and 3 bases from J, leaving 20 bases between. CDR3 residues: CASPPPGRRDTEAFF. For the CDR3, the DNA is TGTGCCAGTCCACCACCGGGGCGGAGGGACACTGAAGCTTTCTTT.

This clonotype turned up a few times. A read error may produce the germline difference seen at one junction end. V usage is TRBV7-2 and J usage is TRBJ2-3, with TRBD2 identical over 15 bases. The CDR3 length is 16 residues. Looked up from germline, CDR1 is SGHTA and CDR2 is FQGNSA. CDR3 sequence reads: CASGLGLAGGTDTQYF. In DNA, the CDR3 is TGTGCCAGCGGCTTAGGACTAGCGGGGGGGACAGATACGCAGTATTTT.

In the case of this clonotype: A much larger clone lies a single base off, so this may be a read error. The rearrangement uses TRBV19 and TRBJ1-1; 8 positions agree with TRBD1. This CDR3 region has 14 residues. Per the germline V gene, CDR1 is LNHDA and CDR2 is SQIVND (reference sequence). This CDR3 reads CASIIPGQAGGALF. CDR3 in DNA: TGTGCCAGTATTATCCCGGGACAGGCTGGAGGCGCTCTCTTT.

This clonotype was counted at least ten times. V gene TRBV20-1 combines with J gene TRBJ2-1; D may be TRBD1 (5 bases). Germline lookup yields CDR1 DFQATT and CDR2 SNEGSKA (reference sequence). The CDR3 totals 18 residues. V shed 0 bases and J shed 0 bases, with 18 bases lying between them. As DNA, the CDR3 is TGCAGTGCTAGAGATCTAGGGGCAGTAGTAAGCTCCTACAATGAGCAGTTCTTC. Translating it yields CSARDLGAVVSSYNEQFF.

This clonotype has at least ten counts. The rearrangement uses TRBV11-2 and TRBJ1-1; no reliable D call. V lost 1 base and J lost 1, with 7 bases in between. Looked up from germline, CDR1 is SGHAT and CDR2 is FQNNGV. The CDR3 is 14 amino acids. The CDR3 DNA sequence: TGTGCCAGCAGCTTAGTTGCCGGGAACACTGAAGCTTTCTTT. Residues: CASSLVAGNTEAFF.

On this clonotype: Compared with germline, one end of the junction differs, possibly owing to a read error. The rearrangement joins TRBV6-1 to TRBJ2-7; TRBD2 is a possible D gene (5 bases). Germline V gives CDR1 MNHNS, CDR2 SASEGT. This CDR3 is built from 14 residues. In DNA, the CDR3 is TGTGCCAGCAGACGGCAATCAGGAGACTACGAGAAGTACTTC. As protein: CASRRQSGDYEKYF.

There are a few counts of this clonotype. This sequence joins TRBV12-3 or TRBV12-4 and TRBJ1-2, with TRBD1 matching 9 bases. V lost 6 bases, J lost 4 bases, and 9 bases stayed unmatched. This CDR3 spans 15 amino acids. The CDR3 protein is CASRRTGGAGYGYTF. The CDR3 DNA sequence: TGTGCCAGCAGGCGCACAGGGGGCGCAGGCTATGGCTACACCTTC.

The rearrangement joins TRBV7-9 to TRBJ1-1, with D uncertain. There are 12 residues in the CDR3. Per germline, CDR1 SEHNR and CDR2 FQNEAQ (reference sequence). Trimming shortened V by 3 bases and J by 7 bases, and 9 bases separated the two germline ends. CDR3 region: CASSFSADEAFF. CDR3 DNA: TGTGCCAGCAGCTTTTCTGCGGATGAAGCTTTCTTT.

Many counts were recorded for this clonotype. This chain uses TRBV27 with TRBJ2-7; 8 bases map to TRBD2. Trimming cost V 2 bases and J 3 bases; bases outside gene matches: 6. The germline V gene encodes CDR1 MNHEY and CDR2 SMNVEV (reference sequence). CDR3 length: 15 residues. The CDR3: CASSLNAGLGYEQYF. Here the CDR3 DNA reads TGTGCCAGCAGTTTAAACGCGGGACTAGGCTACGAGCAGTACTTC.

This clonotype appeared many times. V and J are TRBV20-1 and TRBJ2-4; no clear D. V shed 4 bases and J shed 0 bases, with 10 bases lying between them. CDR1 is DFQATT, CDR2 SNEGSKA, per germline (reference sequence). The CDR3 sequence is 14 residues long. CDR3 amino acids: CSAKATLAKNIQYF. CDR3 in DNA: TGCAGTGCTAAGGCTACCCTAGCCAAAAACATTCAGTACTTC.

The chain employs TRBV19 and TRBJ2-2; no firm D call. Germline values: CDR1 LNHDA, CDR2 SQIVND (reference sequence). The length of the CDR3 is 16 residues. V was trimmed by 6 bases and J by 0 bases, leaving 14 bases between them. This chain's CDR3 is CASRTKIGANTGELFF. CDR3 DNA: TGTGCCAGTAGGACCAAGATAGGCGCGAACACCGGGGAGCTGTTTTTT.

The rearrangement joins TRBV18 to TRBJ2-3; maybe TRBD1 (7 bases). V was clipped by 3 bases and J by 1 base, with 17 bases between them. The CDR3 is 17 residues long. Germline V gene data show CDR1 as KGHSH and CDR2 as LQKENI. The CDR3 loop is CASSPSTGRLGTDTQYF. As DNA, the CDR3 is TGTGCCAGCTCACCGTCGACAGGGAGGCTGGGCACAGATACGCAGTATTTT.

This clonotype was detected many times. The chain combines TRBV20-1 with TRBJ2-5; D possibly corresponds to TRBD1 (7 bases). The CDR3 is 16 amino acids. Trimming left V 0 bases short and J 4 bases short, with 18 bases between. From germline, CDR1 is DFQATT and CDR2 SNEGSKA (reference sequence). The CDR3 region is CSARDPGGRFGETQYF. For the CDR3, the DNA is TGCAGTGCTAGAGATCCAGGGGGGAGGTTCGGAGAGACCCAGTACTTC.

The rearrangement joins TRBV12-3 or TRBV12-4 to TRBJ2-7, with D tentatively TRBD1 (5 bases). Trimming left V 4 bases short and J 5 bases short, with 12 bases between. This CDR3 region has 13 residues. The CDR3 DNA follows: TGTGCCAGCAGTTCCTGGACAAGCCACGAGCAGTACTTC. Its translation: CASSSWTSHEQYF.

The rearrangement uses TRBV4-1 and TRBJ2-2; 10 bases map to TRBD2. The CDR3 length is 16 residues. Germline CDR1 and CDR2: MGHRA and YSYEKL. V shed 4 bases, J shed 6 bases, and the junction held 8 bases outside the gene matches. For the CDR3, the DNA is TGCGCCAGCAGCCGGCAACAGGGACTAGCGCCCGGGGAGCTGTTTTTT. This sequence encodes CASSRQQGLAPGELFF.